The T cell receptor beta chain under discussion was sequenced for a study of response to subunit inactivated influenza vaccine. CDR1 and CDR2 (germline): MNHEY, SVGEGT. This CDR3 comprises 17 residues. V trimming: 5 bases; J trimming: 2 bases; junction bases outside the gene matches: 5. For this clonotype: What it binds is unknown.

In TCRdb, the RT-PCR reads were re-called with MiXCR into one record per CDR3 protein. The data hold approximately 500,000 distinct CDR3 sequences, with around 13% observed a single time. Notes on the study in general: The authors suggested that every seasonal influenza vaccination recruits few new T cells.

J is TRBJ2-6 and V is TRBV6-2 or TRBV6-3, with 11 bases matching TRBD1. Here the sequenced sample was PBMCs from blood, taken roughly 13 days after vaccination. The sequence was obtained from a man aged 45-65 years who received an inactivated influenza vaccine. The CDR3 DNA is TGTGCCAGCAGTCAAGGACAGGGGGCTGCTGGGGCCAACGTCCTGACTTTC. This encodes CASSQGQGAAGANVLTF.